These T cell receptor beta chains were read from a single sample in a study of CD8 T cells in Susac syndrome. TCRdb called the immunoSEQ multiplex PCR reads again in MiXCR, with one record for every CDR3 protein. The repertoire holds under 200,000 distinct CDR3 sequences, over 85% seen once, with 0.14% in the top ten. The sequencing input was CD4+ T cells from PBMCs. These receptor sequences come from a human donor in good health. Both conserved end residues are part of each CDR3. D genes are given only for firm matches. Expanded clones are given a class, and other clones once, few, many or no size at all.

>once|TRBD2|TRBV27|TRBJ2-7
TGTGCCAGCAGTTTAGGGCTAGCGGGGGGCTACGAGCAGTACTTC
CASSLGLAGGYEQYF
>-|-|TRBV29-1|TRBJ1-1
TGCAGCGTTGGCCCAGGGCTCGACACTGAAGCTTTCTTT
CSVGPGLDTEAFF
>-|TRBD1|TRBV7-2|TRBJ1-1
TGTGCCAGCAGCTTTGACAGGGGCGGGGAAGCTTTCTTT
CASSFDRGGEAFF
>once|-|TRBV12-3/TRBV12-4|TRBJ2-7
TGTGCCAGCAGCCTACTCGCCGGGGGGCCCCCTCGCGAGCAGTACTTC
CASSLLAGGPPREQYF
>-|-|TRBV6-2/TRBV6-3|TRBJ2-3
TGTGCCAGCAGTGACTACACAGATACGCAGTATTTT
CASSDYTDTQYF
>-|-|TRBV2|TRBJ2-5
TGTGCCAGCAGTCCTGACTCACCAAGTACCCAGTACTTC
CASSPDSPSTQYF
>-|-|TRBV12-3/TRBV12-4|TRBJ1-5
TGTGCCAGCTCCCCCGGGGGCGGTCAGCCCCAGCATTTT
CASSPGGGQPQHF
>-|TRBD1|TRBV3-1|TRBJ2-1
TGTGCCAGCAGCCGAGACAGGGGCTACAATGAGCAGTTCTTC
CASSRDRGYNEQFF
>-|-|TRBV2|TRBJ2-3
TGTGCCAGCGGCGCCGAGGCAGATACGCAGTATTTT
CASGAEADTQYF
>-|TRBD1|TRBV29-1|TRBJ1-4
TGCAGCGTGTGGGACAGGAGCTATGAAAAACTGTTTTTT
CSVWDRSYEKLFF
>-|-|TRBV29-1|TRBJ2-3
TGCAGCGTTGAGAAACCGAGCACAGATACGCAGTATTTT
CSVEKPSTDTQYF
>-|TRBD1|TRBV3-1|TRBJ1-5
TGTGCCAGCAGCCAAGGCAGGGGGCCCAATCAGCCCCAGCATTTT
CASSQGRGPNQPQHF
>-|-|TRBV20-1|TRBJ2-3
TGCAGTGCTAGACGGACACGGAGCACAGATACGCAGTATTTT
CSARRTRSTDTQYF
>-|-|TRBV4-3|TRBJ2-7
TGCGCCAGCAGCCAAGATATCGCGGACAGCTCCTACGAGCAGTACTTC
CASSQDIADSSYEQYF
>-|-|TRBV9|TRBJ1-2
TGTGCCAGCAGCGTAGACGACAGCGCTCTCTATGGCTACACCTTC
CASSVDDSALYGYTF
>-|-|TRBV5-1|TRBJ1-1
TGCGCCAGCAGCTTATCCCAGGTGGGCACTGAAGCTTTCTTT
CASSLSQVGTEAFF
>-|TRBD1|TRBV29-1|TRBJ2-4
TGCAGCGTTGGGGGGACAGGGGAAAACATTCAGTACTTC
CSVGGTGENIQYF
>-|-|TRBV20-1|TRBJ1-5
TGCAGTGCTAGTTTCACAGGACGGCAGCCCCAGCATTTT
CSASFTGRQPQHF
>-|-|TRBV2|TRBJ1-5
TGTGCCAGCAGGGACCAGGGGACTCAGCCCCAGCATTTT
CASRDQGTQPQHF
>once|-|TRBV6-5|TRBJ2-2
TGTGCCAGCGGCCTAGCGTTGACCGGGGAGCTGTTTTTT
CASGLALTGELFF
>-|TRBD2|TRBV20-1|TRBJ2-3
TGCAGTGCTAGCGGGGGGGCAGTTGGAGATACGCAGTATTTT
CSASGGAVGDTQYF
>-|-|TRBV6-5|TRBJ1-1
TGTGCCAGCAGGTCCGAGGGCAGGGGGAACACTGAAGCTTTCTTT
CASRSEGRGNTEAFF
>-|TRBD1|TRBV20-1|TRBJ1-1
TGCAGTGCTAGAGATTTGGACAGGGGGCCCGGAGAAGCTTTCTTT
CSARDLDRGPGEAFF
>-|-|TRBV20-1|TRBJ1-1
TGCAGTGCTAGAATCGTGGGGAGGCTCGCTGAAGCTTTCTTT
CSARIVGRLAEAFF
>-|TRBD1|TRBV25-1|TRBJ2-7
TGTGCCAGCAGTTCAACACTCAGGACAGGGCCCGGCTCCTACGAGCAGTACTTC
CASSSTLRTGPGSYEQYF
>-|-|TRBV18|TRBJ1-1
TGTGCCAGCTCACCCGCAGGGTCGGGTACTGAAGCTTTCTTT
CASSPAGSGTEAFF
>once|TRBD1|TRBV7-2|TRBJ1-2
TGTGCCAGCAGCCCCGCCGGGACAGGGAGCGGCTACACCTTC
CASSPAGTGSGYTF